This T cell receptor (beta chain) was sequenced during a study of T cell changes during pregnancy in multiple sclerosis. This CDR3 comprises 17 residues. With 3 bases removed from V and 5 bases from J, the gap between germline ends came to 22 bases. CDR1 is LNHDA, CDR2 SQIVND, per germline (reference sequence). The assay was immunoSEQ multiplex PCR, and TCRdb's table has in-frame clones only and misses some. The sample has some 40,000 clones; almost 95% are singletons. In this sample, this clone turned up once. The TCR was taken from a female donor with multiple sclerosis, enrolled in a pregnancy study. The chain joins TRBV19 to TRBJ1-1, with D tentatively TRBD1 (5 bases). The source was CD4+ T cells from peripheral blood mononuclear cells, collected after pregnancy. CDR3: CASSITGGGRGRTEAFF. CDR3 in DNA: TGTGCCAGTAGTATTACCGGGGGGGGAAGAGGGAGGACTGAAGCTTTCTTT.